The 27 T cell receptor beta chains listed next were all sequenced from one sample in a study of T-cell reconstitution after alpha-beta-depleted transplantation in children. Preparation of the TCRbeta library involved a method that used unique molecular identifiers. MiXCR, applied by TCRdb to the PCR reads, yields one record per CDR3 protein. The table records 440,000 or so distinct CDR3 sequences, roughly 44% of them present only once. The sequences come from PBMCs, collected before TCRalphabeta/CD19-depleted stem cell transplant. All receptors derive from a girl aged 2 to 9 with aplastic anemia, due to receive a stem cell transplant.

For this clonotype: Being one base from a much bigger clone, this may be a read error. The chain is built from TRBV15 and TRBJ2-2, with D possibly matching TRBD2 (5 bases). From germline, CDR1 is LNHNV and CDR2 YYDKDF (reference sequence). The CDR3 length is 13 residues. Here the CDR3 reads CATSRALPGELLF. CDR3 coding DNA: TGTGCCACCAGCAGAGCCCTTCCCGGGGAGCTGTTATTT. The full variable domain, completed using reference TRBV15 and TRBJ2-2, is DAMVIQNPRYQVTQFGKPVTLSCSQTLNHNVMYWYQQKSSQAPKLLFHYYDKDFNNEADTPDNFQSRRPNTSFCFLDIRSPGLGDTAMYLCATSRALPGELLFGEGSRLTVL.

This clonotype was recorded at least ten times. CDR3 protein: CSAHDSEFSGANVLTF. CDR3 nucleotide sequence: TGCAGTGCCCACGACAGTGAGTTCTCTGGGGCCAACGTCCTGACTTTC. The J gene is TRBJ2-6, the V gene TRBV20-1; tentative D call: TRBD1 (5 bases). This CDR3 is built from 16 residues. Germline lookup yields CDR1 DFQATT and CDR2 SNEGSKA (reference sequence). V lost 6 bases, J lost 0 bases, and 15 bases lay in between.

The CDR3 protein is CATSRRGGSEQYF. The DNA of the CDR3 is TGTGCCACCAGCAGGCGAGGCGGTTCGGAGCAGTACTTC. V usage is TRBV15 and J usage is TRBJ2-7, with no clear D. This CDR3 is built from 13 residues. The germline V gene has CDR1 LNHNV and CDR2 YYDKDF (reference sequence). V lost 3 bases and J lost 7, with 13 bases in between.

In this sample, this clonotype turned up many times. This rearrangement joins TRBV20-1 to TRBJ2-7; 9 nucleotides agree with TRBD1. The germline V gene encodes CDR1 DFQATT and CDR2 SNEGSKA (reference sequence). V was pared by 0 bases and J by 2 bases, with 2 bases of the junction left unmatched. The CDR3 sequence is 14 residues long. CDR3 region: CSARDRQGAYEQYF. In nucleotides, the CDR3 is TGCAGTGCTAGAGATCGACAGGGGGCCTACGAGCAGTACTTC.

The J gene is TRBJ2-3, the V gene TRBV20-1; 10 bases are a match to TRBD2. Germline V gene sequence: CDR1 DFQATT, CDR2 SNEGSKA (reference sequence). The ends lost 4 bases at V and 2 bases at J; junction bases unmatched: 15. This CDR3 spans 18 amino acids. The CDR3 here is CSANSASGGLGTTDTQYF. The CDR3 nucleotides read TGCAGTGCTAATTCCGCTAGCGGGGGATTGGGGACCACAGATACGCAGTATTTT.

This clonotype was picked up a small number of times. V gene TRBV7-3 combines with J gene TRBJ2-3; TRBD1 might be the D (6 bases). This CDR3 region has 13 residues. Germline lookup yields CDR1 SGHTA and CDR2 FQGTGA. The V gene lost 5 bases and the J gene lost 6 bases, with 12 bases spanning the gap. The CDR3 DNA is TGTGCCAGCAGCACCCAGGGGTGGGATACGCAGTATTTT. Protein sequence: CASSTQGWDTQYF. Full variable domain (rest looked up from reference TRBV7-3 and TRBJ2-3): GAGVSQTPSNKVTEKGKYVELRCDPISGHTALYWYRQSLGQGPEFLIYFQGTGAADDSGLPNDRFFAVRPEGSVSTLKIQRTERGDSAVYLCASSTQGWDTQYFGPGTRLTVL.

This clonotype was seen repeatedly, ten times or more. The genes are TRBV20-1 and TRBJ2-3; 11 bases are shared with TRBD1. V gave up 0 bases and J gave up 5 bases; unmatched junction bases: 10. Germline CDR1 and CDR2: DFQATT and SNEGSKA (reference sequence). CDR3 size: 17 residues. In DNA form, the CDR3 reads TGCAGTGCTAGAGACCCTAACGGACAGGGGGCGGGAGATACGCAGTATTTT. Amino acids: CSARDPNGQGAGDTQYF.

This clonotype was detected ten times or more. The rearrangement links TRBV5-1 to TRBJ2-7; 8 nucleotides agree with TRBD1. The CDR3 totals 15 residues. Germline assignment: CDR1 SGHRS and CDR2 YFSETQ. V was pared by 4 bases and J by 7 bases, with 13 bases of the junction left unmatched. CDR3 protein: CASSDVGQDLGEQYF. The CDR3 nucleotides read TGCGCCAGCAGCGACGTGGGACAGGACCTAGGGGAGCAGTACTTC.

This clonotype appeared a single time. The chain joins TRBV29-1 to TRBJ1-2, with TRBD1 matching over 8 bases. CDR1 and CDR2 from the germline V gene are SQVTM and ANQGSEA. CDR3 length: 12 amino acids. CDR3 bases: TGCACCGTGGCTCAGGGGGCCGCCGGCTACACCTTC. Translating it yields CTVAQGAAGYTF.

This chain uses TRBV14 with TRBJ2-3; D uncertain. Trimming cost V 2 bases and J 5 bases, with 14 bases left between them. This CDR3 contains 15 residues. Germline CDR1 is SGHDN and CDR2 is FVKESK. CDR3 sequence (DNA): TGTGCCAGCAGCCAACCGGAACCCGCAAGAGATACGCAGTATTTT. This codes for CASSQPEPARDTQYF.

This clonotype was detected only a few times. The CDR3 here is CSARDRRSSVYGYTF. As DNA, the CDR3 is TGCAGTGCTAGAGATCGAAGGTCCTCAGTATATGGCTACACCTTC. The rearrangement uses TRBV20-1 and TRBJ1-2; D gene uncertain. Germline CDR1 is DFQATT and CDR2 is SNEGSKA (reference sequence). This CDR3 spans 15 amino acids. The V end lost 0 bases, the J end lost 5 bases, and 16 bases lay between the germline ends.

On this clonotype itself: With a much larger clone just one base away, this may be a read error. V and J are TRBV20-1 and TRBJ2-1; D remains ambiguous. CDR1 is DFQATT and CDR2 is SNEGSKA in the germline V gene (reference sequence). The CDR3 is made up of 11 amino acids. The DNA for the CDR3 is TGCAGTGCTAGTAACAACAATGAGCAGCTCTTC. Translation gives CSASNNNEQLF.

This clonotype was picked up many times. This chain uses TRBV15 with TRBJ2-5, with 9 bases fitting TRBD1. Germline V CDR1 and CDR2: LNHNV, YYDKDF (reference sequence). V shed 3 bases and J 9 bases; nucleotides not matched to a gene: 2. The CDR3 totals 12 residues. The DNA of the CDR3 is TGTGCCACCAGCAGGGGACAGGGTGCCCAGTACTTC. It yields the protein CATSRGQGAQYF.

V is TRBV28 and J is TRBJ2-5; 9 bases match TRBD1. The CDR3 spans 15 residues. The V and J ends lost 5 bases and 8 bases, in that order; junction bases with no gene match: 12. CDR1 is MDHEN and CDR2 is SYDVKM in the germline V gene. CDR3 in DNA: TGTGCCAGCAGTCTTCCCGGGACAGGGTCTGGAACCCAGTACTTC. Amino acid sequence: CASSLPGTGSGTQYF.

Ten or more counts support this clonotype. This sequence joins TRBV6-1 and TRBJ1-5, with D possibly matching TRBD1 (5 bases). The CDR3 is 13 amino acids. Trimming cost V 6 bases and J 6 bases, with 12 bases left between them. Germline-derived CDR1 and CDR2 are MNHNS and SASEGT. In nucleotides, the CDR3 is TGTGCCAGCAGCTGGGACGGTGGTCAGCCCCAGCATTTT. Its protein is CASSWDGGQPQHF.

This chain connects TRBV5-8 to TRBJ2-3, with D possibly TRBD2 on 5 matching bases. Trimming pared 9 bases from V and 4 bases from J, leaving 15 bases between. Looked up from germline, CDR1 is SGHTS and CDR2 is YDEGEE. This CDR3 spans 13 amino acids. The CDR3 DNA sequence: TGTGCCAACAAGGCGAGGGTCCCAGATACGCAGTATTTT. Translating gives CANKARVPDTQYF.

The chain joins TRBV7-2 to TRBJ2-5, with D perhaps TRBD2 (6 bases). V lost 5 bases and J 3 bases, leaving 13 bases between the germline ends. Germline V gene sequence: CDR1 SGHTA, CDR2 FQGNSA. This CDR3 region has 14 residues. The CDR3 region has the DNA TGTGCCAGCAGCCCCAGGTGGGGGGAAGAGACCCAGTACTTC. Protein sequence: CASSPRWGEETQYF.

The chain has TRBV30 and TRBJ1-2, with D possibly TRBD1 on 6 matching bases. Trimming shortened V by 4 bases and J by 1 base, and 19 bases separated the two germline ends. The CDR3 is 16 amino acids. Looked up from germline, CDR1 is GTSNPN and CDR2 is SVGIG (reference sequence). This chain's CDR3 is CAWTWTTGFGNYGYTF. CDR3 DNA sequence: TGTGCCTGGACCTGGACTACAGGGTTTGGTAACTATGGCTACACCTTC.

V and J are TRBV7-6 and TRBJ2-1, with D perhaps matching TRBD2 (7 bases). The V and J ends lost 2 bases and 2 bases respectively, with 28 bases between them. The CDR3 spans 21 residues. Germline lookup yields CDR1 SGHVS and CDR2 FNYEAQ. The CDR3, as DNA: TGTGCCAGCAGCTTACACAGGGAGGGTTCGGCCGGGAGGCCCCCCTACAATGAGCAGTTCTTC. It translates to CASSLHREGSAGRPPYNEQFF. Full variable domain (outside the CDR3, taken from reference TRBV7-6 and TRBJ2-1): GAGVSQSPRYKVTKRGQDVALRCDPISGHVSLYWYRQALGQGPEFLTYFNYEAQQDKSGLPNDRFSAERPEGSISTLTIQRTEQRDSAMYRCASSLHREGSAGRPPYNEQFFGPGTRLTVL.

On this clonotype: A read error may be the cause here, since a much bigger clone is one base away. The J gene is TRBJ2-7, the V gene TRBV18; D uncertain. CDR3 length: 12 residues. Germline CDR1 is KGHSH and CDR2 is LQKENI. CDR3 coding DNA: TGTCCCAGCTCACCAGGAAACTACGAGCAGTACTTC. Translated: CPSSPGNYEQYF.

The rearrangement links TRBV7-2 to TRBJ2-3, with 8 nucleotides matching TRBD2. The CDR3 runs to 16 residues. V lost 5 bases, J lost 6 bases, and 13 bases stayed unmatched. Looked up from germline, CDR1 is SGHTA and CDR2 is FQGNSA. The CDR3 loop is CASSDGTSSLWDTQYF. CDR3 sequence (DNA): TGTGCCAGCAGCGATGGGACTAGTAGCCTCTGGGATACGCAGTATTTT.

This chain uses TRBV28 with TRBJ2-3, with no clear D. This CDR3 is built from 16 residues. V lost 5 bases to trimming and J lost 0 bases, with 15 bases between them. Looked up from germline, CDR1 is MDHEN and CDR2 is SYDVKM. The CDR3 protein is CASSRRAWISTDTQYF. The CDR3 nucleotides read TGTGCCAGCAGTAGAAGGGCCTGGATCAGCACAGATACGCAGTATTTT.

This clonotype came up once. The chain links TRBV4-1 to TRBJ2-3, with 7 bases lining up with TRBD1. CDR1 is MGHRA and CDR2 is YSYEKL in the germline V gene. This CDR3 has 16 residues. The junction had 11 bases not matched to a gene; V was cut back by 5 bases and J by 3 bases. The CDR3, as DNA: TGCGCCAGCAGCGACCCGCCCCGGGACAGAACAGATACGCAGTATTTT. This encodes CASSDPPRDRTDTQYF.

This chain links TRBV20-1 with TRBJ2-7; TRBD2 matches at 15 bases. V shed 5 bases, J shed 1 base, and the junction held 3 bases outside the gene matches. This CDR3 has 15 residues. The germline gives CDR1 DFQATT, CDR2 SNEGSKA (reference sequence). The CDR3 here is CSAPGLAGGSYEQYF. The CDR3 nucleotides read TGCAGTGCTCCGGGACTAGCGGGAGGTTCCTACGAGCAGTACTTC.

The chain uses TRBV4-2 and TRBJ1-1; D not resolved. The CDR3 is made up of 14 amino acids. Trimming shortened V by 8 bases and J by 3 bases, and 16 bases separated the two germline ends. The germline CDR1 and CDR2 sequences are LGHNA and YNFKEQ. The CDR3 DNA reads as TGTGCCAGCTTATCTACTCGTGTGGACACTGAAGCTTTCTTT. It translates to CASLSTRVDTEAFF.

The sample holds many counts of this clonotype. V gene TRBV5-1 combines with J gene TRBJ2-3; D tentatively reads TRBD1 or TRBD2 (6 bases each). The CDR3 totals 24 residues. Germline V gene sequence: CDR1 SGHRS, CDR2 YFSETQ. The V end was cut by 2 bases, the J end by 3 bases, with 40 bases between. The CDR3 is CASSLFVQGRGTPVWRVRTDTQYF. Here the CDR3 DNA reads TGCGCCAGCAGCTTATTCGTACAAGGTCGTGGGACACCAGTTTGGAGGGTGAGGACAGATACGCAGTATTTT.

The chain is built from TRBV6-1 and TRBJ2-7, with D perhaps assigned TRBD1 or TRBD2 (5 bases each). Trimming took off 1 base at V and 0 bases at J, with 13 bases between the two ends. Germline lookup yields CDR1 MNHNS and CDR2 SASEGT. The CDR3 sequence is 16 residues long. The CDR3 DNA reads as TGTGCCAGCAGTGAAGTGGGGACGGTAAGCTCCTACGAGCAGTACTTC. Residues: CASSEVGTVSSYEQYF.